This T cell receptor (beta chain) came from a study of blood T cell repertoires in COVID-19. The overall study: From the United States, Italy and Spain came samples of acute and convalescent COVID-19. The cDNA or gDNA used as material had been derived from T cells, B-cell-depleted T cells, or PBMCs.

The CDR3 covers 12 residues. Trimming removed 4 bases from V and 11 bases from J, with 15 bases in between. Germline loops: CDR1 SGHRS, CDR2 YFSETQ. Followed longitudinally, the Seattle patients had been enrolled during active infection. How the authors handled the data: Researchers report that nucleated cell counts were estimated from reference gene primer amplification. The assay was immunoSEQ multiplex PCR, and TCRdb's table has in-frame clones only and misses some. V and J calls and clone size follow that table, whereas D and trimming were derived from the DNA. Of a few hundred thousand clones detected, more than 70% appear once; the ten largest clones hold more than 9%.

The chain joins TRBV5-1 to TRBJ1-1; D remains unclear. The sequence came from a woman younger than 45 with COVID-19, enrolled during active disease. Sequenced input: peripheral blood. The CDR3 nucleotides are TGCGCCAGCAGCCCGGGTGGAGAGCGGGCTTTCTTT. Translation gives CASSPGGERAFF.